This TCR beta chain is from a study of shared clonotypes between healthy human individuals. TCRdb keeps only in-frame clones here, not all; method: immunoSEQ multiplex PCR. The data show 2 million to 2.5 million clones, approximately 94% seen once. In the naive CD8 group, cells lacked CD45RO and were positively selected for CCR7, so terminally differentiated effector memory CD45RA+ cells were left out. This clone was observed a single time. Its target is unknown. Germline-derived CDR1 and CDR2 are LNHNV and YYDKDF (reference sequence). V lost 5 bases and J 0 bases, leaving 14 bases between the germline ends. The CDR3 sequence is 15 residues long. General study results and limits: Naive subsets typically showed greater estimated richness than memory subsets. Sample collection involved blood only; tissue repertoires are likely different.

The specimen was naive CD8+ T cells sorted from blood. The J gene is TRBJ2-7, the V gene TRBV15; D may be TRBD1 or TRBD2 (5 bases each). The source is a man between 18 and 29 years old in good health. The CDR3 spells CATSDRDQNSYEQYF. DNA for the CDR3: TGTGCCACCAGCGACCGGGACCAAAACTCCTACGAGCAGTACTTC.